This T cell receptor beta chain appears in the sequencing data of a study of shared clonotypes between healthy human individuals. Between the trimmed V and J ends, which lost 2 bases and 5 bases, there was a span of 15 bases. CDR3 length equals 15 residues. In germline, CDR1 is SGHRS, CDR2 YFSETQ. The method was immunoSEQ multiplex PCR; TCRdb's version includes in-frame clones alone and lacks a portion of them. This sample has approximately 810,000 clones; 80% to 95% occur once, and the top ten carry about 25%. Positive CCR7 selection of CD45RO-negative cells yielded the naive CD8 cells, and terminally differentiated effector memory CD45RA+ cells were excluded.

V is TRBV5-1 and J is TRBJ2-3; D possibly matches TRBD1 or TRBD2 (5 bases each). What was sequenced was naive CD8+ T cells sorted from blood. The sequence was collected from a man aged 30 to 39 in good health. CDR3 in amino acids: CASSFEGPGVDTQYF. CDR3 bases: TGCGCCAGCAGCTTTGAGGGGCCCGGGGTAGATACGCAGTATTTT. The full variable domain, in which reference TRBV5-1 and TRBJ2-3 provide the parts outside the CDR3, is KAGVTQTPRYLIKTRGQQVTLSCSPISGHRSVSWYQQTPGQGLQFLFEYFSETQRNKGNFPGRFSGRQFSNSRSEMNVSTLELGDSALYLCASSFEGPGVDTQYFGPGTRLTVL.